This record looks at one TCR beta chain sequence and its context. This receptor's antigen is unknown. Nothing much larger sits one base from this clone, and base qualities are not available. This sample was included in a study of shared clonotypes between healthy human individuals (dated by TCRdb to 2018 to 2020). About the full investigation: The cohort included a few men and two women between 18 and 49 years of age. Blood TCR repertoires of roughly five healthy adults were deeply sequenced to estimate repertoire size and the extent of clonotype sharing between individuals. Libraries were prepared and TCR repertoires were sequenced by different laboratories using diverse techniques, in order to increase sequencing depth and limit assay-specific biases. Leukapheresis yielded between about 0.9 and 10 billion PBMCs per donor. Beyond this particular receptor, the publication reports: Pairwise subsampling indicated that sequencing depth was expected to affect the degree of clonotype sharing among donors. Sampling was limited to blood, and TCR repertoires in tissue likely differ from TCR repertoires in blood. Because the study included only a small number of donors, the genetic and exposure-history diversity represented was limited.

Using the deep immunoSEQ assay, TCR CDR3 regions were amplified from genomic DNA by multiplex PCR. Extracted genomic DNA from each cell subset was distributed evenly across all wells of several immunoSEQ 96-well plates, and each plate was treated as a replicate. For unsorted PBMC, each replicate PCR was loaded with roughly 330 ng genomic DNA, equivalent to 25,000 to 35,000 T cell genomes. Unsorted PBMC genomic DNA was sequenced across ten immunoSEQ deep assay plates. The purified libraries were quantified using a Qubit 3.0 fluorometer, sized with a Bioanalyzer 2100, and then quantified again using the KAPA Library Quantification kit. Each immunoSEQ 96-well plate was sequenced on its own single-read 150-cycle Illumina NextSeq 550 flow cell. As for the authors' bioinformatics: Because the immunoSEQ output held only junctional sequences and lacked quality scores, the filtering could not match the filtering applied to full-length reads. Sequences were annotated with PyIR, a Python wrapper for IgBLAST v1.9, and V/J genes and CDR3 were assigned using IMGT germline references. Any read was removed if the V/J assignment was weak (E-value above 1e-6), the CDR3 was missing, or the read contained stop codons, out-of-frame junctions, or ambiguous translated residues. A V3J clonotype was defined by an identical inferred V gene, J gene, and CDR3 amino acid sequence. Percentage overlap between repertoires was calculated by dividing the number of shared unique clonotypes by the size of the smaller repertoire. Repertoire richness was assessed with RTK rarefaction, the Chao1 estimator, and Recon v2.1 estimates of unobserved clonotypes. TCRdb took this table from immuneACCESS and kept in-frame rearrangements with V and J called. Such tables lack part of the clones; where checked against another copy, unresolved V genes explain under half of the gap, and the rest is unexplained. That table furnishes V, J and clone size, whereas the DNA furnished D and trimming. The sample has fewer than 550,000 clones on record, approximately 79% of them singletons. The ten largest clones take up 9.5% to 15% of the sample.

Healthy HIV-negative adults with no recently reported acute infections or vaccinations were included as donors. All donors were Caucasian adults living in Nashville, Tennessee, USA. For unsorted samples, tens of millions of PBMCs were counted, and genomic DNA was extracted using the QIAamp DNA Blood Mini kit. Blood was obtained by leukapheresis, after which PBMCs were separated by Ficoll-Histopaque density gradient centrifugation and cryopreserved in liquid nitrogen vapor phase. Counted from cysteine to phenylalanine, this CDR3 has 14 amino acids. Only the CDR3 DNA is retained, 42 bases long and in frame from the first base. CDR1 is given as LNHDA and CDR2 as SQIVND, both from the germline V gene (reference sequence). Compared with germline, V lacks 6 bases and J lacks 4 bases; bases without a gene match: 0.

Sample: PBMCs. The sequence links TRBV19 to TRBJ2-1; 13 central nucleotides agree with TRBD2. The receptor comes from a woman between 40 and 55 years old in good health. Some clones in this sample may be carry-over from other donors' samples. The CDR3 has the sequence CASRGLAGYNEQFF. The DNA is TGTGCCAGTAGGGGACTAGCGGGGTACAATGAGCAGTTCTTC.